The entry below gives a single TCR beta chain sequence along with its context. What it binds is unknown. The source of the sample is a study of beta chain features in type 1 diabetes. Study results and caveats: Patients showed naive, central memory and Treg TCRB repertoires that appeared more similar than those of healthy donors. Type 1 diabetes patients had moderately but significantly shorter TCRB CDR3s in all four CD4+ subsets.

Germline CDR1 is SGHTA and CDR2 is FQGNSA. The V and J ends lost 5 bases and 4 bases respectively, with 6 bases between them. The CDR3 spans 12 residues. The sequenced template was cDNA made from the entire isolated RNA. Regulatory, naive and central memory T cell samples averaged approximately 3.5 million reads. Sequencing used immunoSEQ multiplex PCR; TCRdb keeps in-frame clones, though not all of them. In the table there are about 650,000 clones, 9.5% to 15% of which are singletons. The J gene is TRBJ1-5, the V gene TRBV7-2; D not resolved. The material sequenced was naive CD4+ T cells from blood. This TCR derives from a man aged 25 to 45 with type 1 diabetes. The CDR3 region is CASSRGNQPQHF. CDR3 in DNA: TGTGCCAGCAGCCGGGGTAATCAGCCCCAGCATTTT.